The clone carrying this T cell receptor beta chain was found many times. Its cognate antigen is unknown. Quantitative molecular-barcoded 5'-RACE generated the TCR beta libraries. TCRdb used MiXCR to reprocess the 5' RACE reads, holding one entry per CDR3 protein. The table lists 100,000 to 150,000 distinct CDR3 sequences, around 8.5% of them singletons. The data originate from a study of CD8 T cells in ankylosing spondylitis. Overall study results and limits: Earlier studies detected some motif variants in reactive arthritis synovial fluid and blood. Peripheral blood held disease-linked clones only at relatively low frequency, and these were CD8+.

The CDR3 extends over 13 amino acids. Germline-derived CDR1 and CDR2 are MNHNS and SASEGT. V lost 5 bases and J lost 4, with 10 bases in between. The gene calls are TRBV6-1 and TRBJ2-3, with D unresolved. The source is a male donor with ankylosing spondylitis or in good health (not recorded which). The material sequenced was blood, either unsorted or a sorted T cell fraction (not recorded which). The CDR3 coding sequence is TGTGCCAGCAGTCAGAGAGAACCAGATACGCAGTATTTT. Translating it yields CASSQREPDTQYF.